This TCR beta chain is from a study of shared clonotypes between healthy human individuals. Study details: CD4 naive cells filled three plates per donor, CD4 memory three, CD8 naive two and CD8 memory one.

None of the donors, who were healthy HIV-negative adults, had recently had acute infections or vaccinations. The table came from immunoSEQ multiplex PCR; TCRdb's copy has only in-frame clones and leaves some out. This table holds approximately 2.5 million clones, more than 90% found once. As to this clone: The antigen is not known.

CDR3 length: 15 residues. Germline V CDR1 and CDR2: SGHKS, YYEKEE (reference sequence). Trimming stripped 2 bases from V and 3 bases from J, with 15 bases between. The study's findings and limits: Compared with memory subsets, naive subsets generally had larger estimated richness.

This sequence originates from a man between 18 and 29 years old in good health. V gene TRBV5-5 combines with J gene TRBJ2-7; D might be TRBD1 (6 bases). The specimen sequenced was naive CD4+ T cells sorted from blood. Described subset: CD45RA+ positively selected. Here the CDR3 DNA reads TGTGCCAGCAGCTTTGGGACAAAGGTAATCTACGAGCAGTACTTC. Protein product: CASSFGTKVIYEQYF. The full variable domain, completed using reference TRBV5-5 and TRBJ2-7, is DAGVTQSPTHLIKTRGQQVTLRCSPISGHKSVSWYQQVLGQGPQFIFQYYEKEERGRGNFPDRFSARQFPNYSSELNVNALLLGDSALYLCASSFGTKVIYEQYFGPGTRLTVT.